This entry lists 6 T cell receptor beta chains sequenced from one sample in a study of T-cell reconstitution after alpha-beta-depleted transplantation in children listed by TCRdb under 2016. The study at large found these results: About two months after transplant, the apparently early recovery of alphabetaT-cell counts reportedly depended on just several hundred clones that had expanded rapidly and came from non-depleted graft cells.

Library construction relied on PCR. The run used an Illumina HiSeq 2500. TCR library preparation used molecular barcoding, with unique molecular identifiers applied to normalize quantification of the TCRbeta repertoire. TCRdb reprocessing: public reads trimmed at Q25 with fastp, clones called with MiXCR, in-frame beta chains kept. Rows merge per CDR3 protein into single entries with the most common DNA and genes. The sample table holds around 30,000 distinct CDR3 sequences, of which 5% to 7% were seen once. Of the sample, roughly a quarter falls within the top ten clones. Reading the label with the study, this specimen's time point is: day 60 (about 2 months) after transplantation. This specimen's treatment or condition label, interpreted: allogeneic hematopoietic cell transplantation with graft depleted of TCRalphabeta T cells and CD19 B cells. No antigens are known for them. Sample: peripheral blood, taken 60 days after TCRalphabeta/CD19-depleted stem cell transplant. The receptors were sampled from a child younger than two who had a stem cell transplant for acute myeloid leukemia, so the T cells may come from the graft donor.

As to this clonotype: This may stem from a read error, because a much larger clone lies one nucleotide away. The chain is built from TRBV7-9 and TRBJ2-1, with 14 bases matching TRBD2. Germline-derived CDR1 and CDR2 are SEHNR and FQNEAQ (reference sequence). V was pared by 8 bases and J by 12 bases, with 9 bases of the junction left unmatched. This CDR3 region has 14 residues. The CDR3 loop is CASRPGLAGGSQFF. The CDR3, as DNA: TGTGCCAGCCGGCCCGGACTAGCGGGGGGTTCGCAGTTCTTC.

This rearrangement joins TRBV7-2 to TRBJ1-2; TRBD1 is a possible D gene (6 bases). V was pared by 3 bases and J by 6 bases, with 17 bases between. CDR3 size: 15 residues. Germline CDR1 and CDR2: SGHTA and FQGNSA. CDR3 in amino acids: CASSLGGGGKDGYTF. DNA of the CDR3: TGTGCCAGCAGCTTGGGGGGAGGGGGAAAGGATGGCTACACCTTC. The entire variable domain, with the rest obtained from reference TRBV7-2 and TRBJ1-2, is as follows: GAGVSQSPSNKVTEKGKDVELRCDPISGHTALYWYRQSLGQGLEFLIYFQGNSAPDKSGLPSDRFSAERTGGSVSTLTIQRTQQEDSAVYLCASSLGGGGKDGYTFGSGTRLTVV.

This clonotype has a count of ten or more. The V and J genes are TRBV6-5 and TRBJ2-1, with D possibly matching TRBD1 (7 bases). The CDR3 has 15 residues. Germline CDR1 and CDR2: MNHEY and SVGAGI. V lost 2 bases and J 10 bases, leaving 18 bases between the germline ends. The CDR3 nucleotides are TGTGCCAGCAGTTACCGACTAGTCGTACAGGGGGAGCAGTTCTTC. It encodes CASSYRLVVQGEQFF.

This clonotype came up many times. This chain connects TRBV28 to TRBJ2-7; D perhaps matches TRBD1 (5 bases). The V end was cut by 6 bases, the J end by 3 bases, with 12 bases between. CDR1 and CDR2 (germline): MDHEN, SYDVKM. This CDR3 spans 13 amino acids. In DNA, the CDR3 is TGTGCCAGCAGCCTGACAGTAGGCTACGAGCAGTACTTC. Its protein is CASSLTVGYEQYF.

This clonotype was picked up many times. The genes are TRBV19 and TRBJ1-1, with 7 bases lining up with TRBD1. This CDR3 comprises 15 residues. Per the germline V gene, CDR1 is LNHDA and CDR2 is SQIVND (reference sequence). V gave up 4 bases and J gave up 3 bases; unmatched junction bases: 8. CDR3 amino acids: CASSKRTGLDTEAFF. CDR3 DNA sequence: TGTGCCAGTAGTAAAAGGACAGGTCTGGACACTGAAGCTTTCTTT.

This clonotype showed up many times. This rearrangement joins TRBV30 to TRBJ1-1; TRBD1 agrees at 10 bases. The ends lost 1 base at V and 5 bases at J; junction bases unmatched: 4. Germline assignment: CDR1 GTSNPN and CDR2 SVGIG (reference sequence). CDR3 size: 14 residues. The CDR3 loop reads CAWSETGGWTEAFF. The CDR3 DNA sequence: TGTGCCTGGAGTGAGACAGGGGGCTGGACTGAAGCTTTCTTT.